A single sample is the source of the 2 T cell receptor beta chains below, sequenced in a study of beta chain features in type 1 diabetes. The investigators reverse transcribed all of the isolated RNA, so they sequenced expressed TCRB transcripts. Produced via immunoSEQ multiplex PCR; TCRdb's table is partial and in-frame only. The sample lists roughly 400,000 clones; approximately 13% were seen once. The sequenced sample was naive CD4+ T cells from blood. These receptors originate from a man between 25 and 39 years old in good health.

In its sample, this clone was seen a few times. This chain uses TRBV10-3 with TRBJ2-3; TRBD1 matches 8 bases. The CDR3 is made up of 14 amino acids. J was trimmed by 7 bases and V by 10 bases; bases with no gene match: 13. Germline V CDR1 and CDR2: ENHRY, SYGVKD. The CDR3 nucleotides are TGTGCCACACACGTCGGGACAGGCAAGAATACGCAGTATTTT. Translating gives CATHVGTGKNTQYF.

The CDR3 region is CASSVNRETQYF. The CDR3 coding sequence is TGTGCCAGCAGCGTAAATCGGGAGACCCAGTACTTC. The chain uses TRBV9 and TRBJ2-5, with D hard to call. Deletions cut 1 base from V and 5 bases from J, with 6 bases between. CDR3 size: 12 residues. CDR1 and CDR2 from the germline V gene are SGDLS and YYNGEE.